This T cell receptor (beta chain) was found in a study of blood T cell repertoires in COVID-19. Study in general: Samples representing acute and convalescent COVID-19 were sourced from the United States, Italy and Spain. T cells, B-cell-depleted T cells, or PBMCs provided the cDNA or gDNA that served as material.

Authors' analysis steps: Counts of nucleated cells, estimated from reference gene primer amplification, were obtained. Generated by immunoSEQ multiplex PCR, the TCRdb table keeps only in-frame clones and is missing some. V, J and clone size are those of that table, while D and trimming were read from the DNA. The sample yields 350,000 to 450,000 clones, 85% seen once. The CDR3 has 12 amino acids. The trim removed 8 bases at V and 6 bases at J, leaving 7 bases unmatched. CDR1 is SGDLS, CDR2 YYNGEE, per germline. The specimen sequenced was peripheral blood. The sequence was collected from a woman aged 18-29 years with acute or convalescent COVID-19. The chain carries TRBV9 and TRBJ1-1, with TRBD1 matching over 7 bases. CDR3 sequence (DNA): TGTGCCAGTGGTAAGGGGGCTGCTGAAGCTTTCTTT. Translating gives CASGKGAAEAFF.